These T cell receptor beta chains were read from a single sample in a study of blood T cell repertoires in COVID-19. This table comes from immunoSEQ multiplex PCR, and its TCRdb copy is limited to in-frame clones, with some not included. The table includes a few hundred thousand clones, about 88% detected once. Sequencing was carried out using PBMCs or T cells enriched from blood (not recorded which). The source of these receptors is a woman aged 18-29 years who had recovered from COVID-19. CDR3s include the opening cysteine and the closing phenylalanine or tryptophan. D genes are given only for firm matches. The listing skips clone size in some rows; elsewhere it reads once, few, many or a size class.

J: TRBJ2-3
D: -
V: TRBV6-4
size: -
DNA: TGTGCCAGCAGTGCCCAAATATCAGCAGATACGCAGTATTTT
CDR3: CASSAQISADTQYF

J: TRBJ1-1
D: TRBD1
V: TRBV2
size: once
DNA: TGTGCCAGCATAGGACAGGGGTTAACTGAAGCTTTCTTT
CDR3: CASIGQGLTEAFF

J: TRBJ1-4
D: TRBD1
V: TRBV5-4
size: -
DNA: TGTGCCAGCAGCTTCGGGACAGGGAGTGAAAAACTGTTTTTT
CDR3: CASSFGTGSEKLFF

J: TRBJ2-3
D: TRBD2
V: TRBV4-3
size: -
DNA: TGCGCCAGCAGCCAAAACAGCGGGGGTGCCACAGATACGCAGTATTTT
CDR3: CASSQNSGGATDTQYF

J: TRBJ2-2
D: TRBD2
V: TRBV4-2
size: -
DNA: TGTGCCAGCAGCCAAGATCCCGGGGGGGGGATCGGGGAGCTGTTTTTT
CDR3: CASSQDPGGGIGELFF

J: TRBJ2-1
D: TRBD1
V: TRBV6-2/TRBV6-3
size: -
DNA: TGTGCCAGCAGTTACTTCCGGACAGGGCGGAATGAGCAGTTCTTC
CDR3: CASSYFRTGRNEQFF

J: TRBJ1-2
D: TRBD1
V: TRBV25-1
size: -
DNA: TGTGCCAGCCGAGGGACAGGGGGACATGGCTACACCTTC
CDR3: CASRGTGGHGYTF

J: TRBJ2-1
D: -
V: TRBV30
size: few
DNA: TGTGCCTGGAGCCTATATTGGAATGAGCAGTTCTTC
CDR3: CAWSLYWNEQFF

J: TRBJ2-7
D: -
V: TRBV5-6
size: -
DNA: TGTGCCAGCAGCTTGCCTAGTGACTCCTACGAGCAGTACTTC
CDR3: CASSLPSDSYEQYF

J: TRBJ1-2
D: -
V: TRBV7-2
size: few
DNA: TGTGCCAGCAGCAGATGGGACAACAACTATGGCTACACCTTC
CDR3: CASSRWDNNYGYTF

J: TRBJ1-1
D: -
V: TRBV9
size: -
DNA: TGTGCCAGCAGCGTCGGGAAGAACACTGAAGCTTTCTTT
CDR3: CASSVGKNTEAFF

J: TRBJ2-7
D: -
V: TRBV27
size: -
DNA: TGTGCCAGCAGTGTAACGGGTTCCTACGAGCAGTACTTC
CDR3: CASSVTGSYEQYF

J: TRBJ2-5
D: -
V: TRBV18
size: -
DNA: TGTGCCAGCTCACCCAGGAGGGAGCCGCAAGAGACCCAGTACTTC
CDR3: CASSPRREPQETQYF

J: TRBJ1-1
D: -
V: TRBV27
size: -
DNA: TGTGCCAGCAGTAACAGAGTTTTGAACACTGAAGCTTTCTTT
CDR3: CASSNRVLNTEAFF

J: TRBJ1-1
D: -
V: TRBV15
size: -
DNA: TGTGCCACCAGCGGCGGGGCGAACACTGAAGCTTTCTTT
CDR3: CATSGGANTEAFF

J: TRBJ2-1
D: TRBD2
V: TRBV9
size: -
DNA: TGTGCCAGCAGCGGGGGACTAGCGGGCCACAATGAGCAGTTCTTC
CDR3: CASSGGLAGHNEQFF

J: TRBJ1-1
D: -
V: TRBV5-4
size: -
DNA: TGTGCCAGCAGCGAGCGGGGAAGGGGGAATGTGAACACTGAAGCTTTCTTT
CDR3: CASSERGRGNVNTEAFF

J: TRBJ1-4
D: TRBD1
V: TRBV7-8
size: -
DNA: TGTGCCAGCAGCTTCCGTGACAGGGCTGAAAAACTGTTTTTT
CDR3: CASSFRDRAEKLFF

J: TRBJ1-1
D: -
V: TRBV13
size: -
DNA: TGTGCCAGCAGCTCAGGGCGGACAGTAAGGGACACTGAAGCTTTCTTT
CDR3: CASSSGRTVRDTEAFF

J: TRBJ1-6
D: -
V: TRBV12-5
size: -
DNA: TGTGCTAGTGGTATAACCCGTCAGGGTTATAATTCACCCCTCCACTTT
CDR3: CASGITRQGYNSPLHF

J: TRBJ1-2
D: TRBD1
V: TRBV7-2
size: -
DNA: TGTGCCAGCAGCCCCCGGACAGGGGAGTCCTATGGCTACACCTTC
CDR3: CASSPRTGESYGYTF

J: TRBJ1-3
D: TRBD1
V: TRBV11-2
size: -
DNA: TGTGCCAGCAGCTTAAGCCAGGGGGCAGTTAGAAACACCATATATTTT
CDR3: CASSLSQGAVRNTIYF

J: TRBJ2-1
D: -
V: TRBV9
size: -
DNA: TGTGCCAGCAGCCTTACTGGGCCCCAAAGTGGGCAGTTCTTC
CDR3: CASSLTGPQSGQFF

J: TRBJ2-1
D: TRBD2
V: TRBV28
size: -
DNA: TGTGCCAGCACCTTAGCGGGGGGTGTCAATGAGCAGTTCTTC
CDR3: CASTLAGGVNEQFF

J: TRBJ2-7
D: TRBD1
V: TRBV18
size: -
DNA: TGTGCCAGCTCACCAGCAGGGGGCTACGAGCAGTACTTC
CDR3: CASSPAGGYEQYF

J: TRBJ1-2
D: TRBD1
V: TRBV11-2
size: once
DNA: TGTGCCAGCAGCTTAGGACAGGGCGGCTATGGCTACACCTTC
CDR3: CASSLGQGGYGYTF

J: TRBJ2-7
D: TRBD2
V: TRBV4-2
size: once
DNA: TGTGCCAGCAGCCGCGGCGGGGGGGCTAGGGAGCAGTACTTC
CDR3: CASSRGGGAREQYF

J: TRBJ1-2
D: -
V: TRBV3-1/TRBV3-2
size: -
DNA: TGTGCCAGCAGCCAAGATCCAGGGCCGGGCTACACCTTC
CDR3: CASSQDPGPGYTF